This entry lists 26 T cell receptor beta chains sequenced from one sample in a study of post-analysis software for immune sequencing data. Overall study results and limits: The five TRBV segments detected at higher frequency in patients than in controls included TRBV5-6, TRBV5-1 and TRBV20-1.

Built from TCR beta cDNA, the libraries had unique molecular identifiers in them. MiXCR, applied by TCRdb to the PCR reads, yields one record per CDR3 protein. The sample has about 770,000 distinct CDR3 sequences, around 46% seen once. No cognate antigen is known for these TCRs. Sequencing input: blood. Every receptor here comes from a girl aged 5 to 17 with multiple sclerosis.

The rearrangement links TRBV18 to TRBJ2-1, with 9 bases aligning to TRBD2. V shed 2 bases and J 3 bases; nucleotides not matched to a gene: 14. CDR1 KGHSH and CDR2 LQKENI come from the germline V gene. This CDR3 contains 19 residues. CDR3 DNA sequence: TGTGCCAGCTCACCAGTCCGGCTAGCGGGATTCCAAGACTACAATGAGCAGTTCTTC. Amino acid sequence: CASSPVRLAGFQDYNEQFF.

The chain uses TRBV12-3 or TRBV12-4 and TRBJ2-7; TRBD2 agrees at 10 bases. The trim removed 7 bases at V and 10 bases at J, leaving 16 bases unmatched. CDR3 length: 15 residues. CDR3 coding DNA: TGTGCCAGCAATAGCGGGAGGCTCTCGTGGGCGGCCCAGTACTTC. Its translation: CASNSGRLSWAAQYF.

This clonotype has only a few counts. V and J are TRBV7-2 and TRBJ2-6; D is undetermined. CDR1 and CDR2 from the germline V gene are SGHTA and FQGNSA. This CDR3 is built from 15 residues. Trimming removed 0 bases from V and 4 bases from J, with 7 bases in between. The CDR3 sequence is CASSLAYGGANVLTF. The CDR3 DNA sequence: TGTGCCAGCAGCTTAGCATATGGCGGGGCCAACGTCCTGACTTTC. Full variable domain (remainder filled in from reference TRBV7-2 and TRBJ2-6): GAGVSQSPSNKVTEKGKDVELRCDPISGHTALYWYRQSLGQGLEFLIYFQGNSAPDKSGLPSDRFSAERTGGSVSTLTIQRTQQEDSAVYLCASSLAYGGANVLTFGAGSRLTVL.

This rearrangement joins TRBV7-3 to TRBJ2-1; TRBD1 matches at 10 bases. The CDR3 totals 16 residues. CDR1 SGHTA and CDR2 FQGTGA come from the germline V gene. The ends lost 5 bases at V and 2 bases at J; junction bases unmatched: 6. CDR3 region: CASSLYGTGAYNEQFF. The CDR3, as DNA: TGTGCCAGCAGCCTTTACGGGACAGGGGCCTACAATGAGCAGTTCTTC.

This clonotype was observed a few times. The rearrangement uses TRBV7-6 and TRBJ2-5, with 11 bases lining up with TRBD2. This CDR3 has 17 residues. Germline CDR1 and CDR2: SGHVS and FNYEAQ. With 3 bases clipped from V and 2 bases from J, the junction kept 8 bases outside the gene matches. This CDR3 reads CASSFETSGEWQETQYF. The CDR3 bases are TGTGCCAGCAGCTTTGAGACTAGCGGGGAGTGGCAAGAGACCCAGTACTTC.

This clonotype was detected once. The rearrangement links TRBV20-1 to TRBJ1-5, with D perhaps TRBD1 (5 bases). This CDR3 is built from 13 residues. V lost 7 bases, J lost 2 bases, and 12 bases lay in between. Germline CDR1 and CDR2: DFQATT and SNEGSKA (reference sequence). The DNA for the CDR3 is TGCAGTGTGGGGGAGGTTGGCAATCAGCCCCAGCATTTT. Translated, it gives CSVGEVGNQPQHF.

This clonotype was seen only a few times. This chain links TRBV27 with TRBJ1-1, with 10 bases aligning to TRBD1. CDR1 and CDR2 (germline): MNHEY, SMNVEV (reference sequence). The CDR3 is 15 amino acids. The V gene end was trimmed by 5 bases and the J gene end by 3 bases; junction bases not matched to a gene: 6. For the CDR3, the DNA is TGTGCCAGCAGTCCTTCGGGACAGGGGTACACTGAAGCTTTCTTT. Amino acid sequence: CASSPSGQGYTEAFF.

This clonotype was detected only a few times. V is TRBV20-1 and J is TRBJ2-5; 9 nucleotides align to TRBD2. CDR1 and CDR2 from the germline V gene are DFQATT and SNEGSKA (reference sequence). The J segment lost 8 bases and the V segment lost 0 bases, leaving 7 bases of the junction unmatched. The CDR3 totals 14 residues. This CDR3 is CSARDQVAGETQYF. In nucleotides, the CDR3 is TGCAGTGCTAGAGATCAGGTAGCGGGAGAAACCCAGTACTTC.

This rearrangement joins TRBV7-9 to TRBJ2-1, with unresolved D. The V end was cut by 1 base, the J end by 4 bases, with 14 bases between. CDR1 SEHNR and CDR2 FQNEAQ come from the germline V gene (reference sequence). The CDR3 runs to 16 residues. The CDR3 bases are TGTGCCAGCAGCTTAGTCGACTGGAGACTTTACAATGAGCAGTTCTTC. Protein sequence: CASSLVDWRLYNEQFF.

This clonotype has just a few counts. The chain is built from TRBV20-1 and TRBJ1-6, with a possible D match to TRBD1 (5 bases). Germline CDR1 DFQATT, CDR2 SNEGSKA (reference sequence). Trimming pared 6 bases from V and 0 bases from J, leaving 21 bases between. The CDR3 runs to 18 residues. The CDR3 bases are TGCAGTGCGGGCCCGCCCGGGGGGGAGCGCTCCTATAATTCACCCCTCCACTTT. Translation: CSAGPPGGERSYNSPLHF.

This chain joins TRBV29-1 and TRBJ1-4; D uncertain. Trimming removed 0 bases from V and 8 bases from J, with 16 bases in between. The CDR3 spans 15 residues. In germline, CDR1 is SQVTM, CDR2 ANQGSEA. In DNA form, the CDR3 reads TGCAGCGTTGAAGACCTGTTGGAGAGAGGAGAAAAACTGTTTTTT. Its translation is CSVEDLLERGEKLFF. The full variable domain, its missing parts supplied by reference TRBV29-1 and TRBJ1-4, is SAVISQKPSRDICQRGTSLTIQCQVDSQVTMMFWYRQQPGQSLTLIATANQGSEATYESGFVIDKFPISRPNLTFSTLTVSNMSPEDSSIYLCSVEDLLERGEKLFFGSGTQLSVL.

The chain combines TRBV4-2 with TRBJ2-3; 14 bases agree with TRBD2. This CDR3 is built from 15 residues. The germline gives CDR1 LGHNA, CDR2 YNFKEQ. J lost 10 bases, V lost 3 bases, and 6 bases had no gene match. Here the CDR3 reads CASSQVGTSGRAQYF. The CDR3 DNA sequence: TGTGCCAGCAGCCAGGTTGGGACTAGCGGGAGAGCGCAGTATTTT.

The V call is TRBV7-2, the J call TRBJ2-4, with D tentatively TRBD1 or TRBD2 (5 bases each). CDR1 is SGHTA and CDR2 is FQGNSA in the germline V gene. The CDR3 contains 14 residues. The V gene lost 5 bases and the J gene lost 13 bases, with 21 bases spanning the gap. CDR3 bases: TGTGCCAGCAGCCCGGGGACGGAGTACGATGAGCAGTACTTC. It specifies CASSPGTEYDEQYF.

The chain uses TRBV9 and TRBJ1-6, with 8 nucleotides matching TRBD1. This CDR3 comprises 14 residues. Losses at the gene ends were 3 bases for V and 6 bases for J; bases not matched to a gene: 2. Germline V gene data show CDR1 as SGDLS and CDR2 as YYNGEE. CDR3 DNA sequence: TGTGCCAGCAGCGAGACAGGGGCTAATTCACCCCTCCACTTT. Translating it yields CASSETGANSPLHF.

V is TRBV21-1 and J is TRBJ2-7; the tabulated D call, TRBD2, remains unverified against the DNA. TRBV21-1 is recorded as a pseudogene. CDR3 length: 16 residues. In nucleotides, the CDR3 is TGTGCCAGCAGCAAAGGGTATGGGGGAGGGTCCTACGAGCAGTACTTC. Protein product: CASSKGYGGGSYEQYF.

The chain combines TRBV10-3 with TRBJ2-3; D remains unclear. The CDR3 totals 12 residues. Germline CDR1 is ENHRY and CDR2 is SYGVKD. The V and J ends lost 3 bases and 3 bases respectively, with 4 bases between them. The chain's CDR3 is CAISDPTDTQYF. CDR3 in DNA: TGTGCCATCAGTGACCCTACAGATACGCAGTATTTT.

The chain joins TRBV5-6 to TRBJ2-3; no firm D call. Deletions cut 1 base from V and 11 bases from J, with 17 bases between. Germline-derived CDR1 and CDR2 are SGHDT and YYEEEE. This CDR3 comprises 14 residues. CDR3 sequence reads: CASSLQGKTEQQYF. The DNA for the CDR3 is TGTGCCAGCAGCTTGCAAGGTAAAACGGAGCAGCAGTATTTT.

The genes are TRBV6-6 and TRBJ2-7, with unresolved D. Trimming shortened V by 0 bases and J by 2 bases, and 8 bases separated the two germline ends. CDR1 is MNHNY and CDR2 is SVGAGI in the germline V gene (reference sequence). The CDR3 runs 14 residues. CDR3 sequence: CASSYSGRTYEQYF. CDR3 bases: TGTGCCAGCAGTTACTCAGGCAGAACCTACGAGCAGTACTTC.

The CDR3 loop reads CSVEGWGITYNEQFF. CDR3 bases: TGCAGCGTTGAGGGTTGGGGGATCACCTACAATGAGCAGTTCTTC. This chain uses TRBV29-1 with TRBJ2-1, with D perhaps matching TRBD1 or TRBD2 (5 bases each). The V and J ends lost 3 bases and 2 bases respectively, with 14 bases between them. The CDR3 spans 15 residues. Germline V gene sequence: CDR1 SQVTM, CDR2 ANQGSEA.

This chain connects TRBV7-6 to TRBJ1-2, with TRBD1 matching 8 bases. After removal of 3 bases from V and 6 bases from J, the junction contained 3 bases not matched to a gene. This CDR3 is built from 13 residues. CDR1 is SGHVS, CDR2 FNYEAQ, per germline. The CDR3 DNA follows: TGTGCCAGCAGCTTTGCAGGGGGCCATGGCTACACCTTC. Protein sequence: CASSFAGGHGYTF.

The chain is built from TRBV7-9 and TRBJ2-4; TRBD2 aligns across 10 bases. The J call may be wrong; the DNA end is better matched by TRBJ2-7. There are 16 residues in the CDR3. Germline V CDR1 and CDR2: SEHNR, FQNEAQ (reference sequence). Written as DNA, the CDR3 is TGTGCCAGCAGCTTAGGAGCGGGAGGGTGGTCCTACGAGCAGTACTTC. Encoded protein: CASSLGAGGWSYEQYF.

The chain couples TRBV7-9 to TRBJ2-7; TRBD1 might be the D (5 bases). The end of the DNA fits TRBJ2-5 better, so the J call may be wrong. The CDR3 length is 14 residues. In germline, CDR1 is SEHNR, CDR2 FQNEAQ (reference sequence). Here the CDR3 reads CASSTPFTGQTQYF. In DNA, the CDR3 is TGTGCCAGCAGCACGCCGTTTACAGGACAGACCCAGTACTTC.

This CDR3 is CASSLSSGDYEQYF. In DNA form, the CDR3 reads TGTGCCAGCAGCTTATCCAGCGGCGACTACGAGCAGTACTTC. This chain joins TRBV7-2 and TRBJ2-7; tentative D call: TRBD2 (5 bases). Trimming took 2 bases from V and 3 from J, leaving 11 bases between them. The CDR3 totals 14 residues. Germline V CDR1 and CDR2: SGHTA, FQGNSA.

A note on this clonotype: The missing conserved phenylalanine or tryptophan at the end of this CDR3 makes a read error likely. The chain employs TRBV6-5 and TRBJ1-6, with TRBD1 matching over 8 bases. Losses at the gene ends were 2 bases for V and 10 bases for J; bases not matched to a gene: 1. CDR1 and CDR2 (germline): MNHEY, SVGAGI. The CDR3 sequence is 13 residues long. The DNA for the CDR3 is TGTGCCAGCAGTTACGACAGGGGCTCACCCCTCCACTTG. Protein sequence: CASSYDRGSPLHL.

This clonotype was recorded a few times. The chain recombines TRBV6-5 with TRBJ1-1; D is ambiguous. Germline-derived CDR1 and CDR2 are MNHEY and SVGAGI. The germline V and J ends were trimmed by 2 bases and 7 bases, with 5 bases remaining between them. The CDR3 loop spans 11 amino acids. In DNA, the CDR3 is TGTGCCAGCAGTTACCTGCATGAAGCTTTCTTT. Translation: CASSYLHEAFF.

The V call is TRBV24-1, the J call TRBJ2-1; TRBD2 might be the D (6 bases). Germline V CDR1 and CDR2: KGHDR, SFDVKD. This CDR3 has 14 residues. Trimming took off 2 bases at V and 7 bases at J, with 11 bases between the two ends. This CDR3 is CATSDSGTPNEQFF. CDR3 sequence (DNA): TGTGCCACCAGTGATTCGGGGACTCCAAATGAGCAGTTCTTC.